This TCR beta chain originates from a study of blood T cell repertoires in COVID-19. Sequencing was performed with immunoSEQ multiplex PCR; in TCRdb, only in-frame clones are kept and a portion is missing. Here the sample spans about 87,000 clones, about 88% being singletons. The origin of this receptor is a man aged 40-49 years with acute or convalescent COVID-19. Specimen: peripheral blood.

For the CDR3, the DNA is TGTGCCACCAGGGCTGCGGGGGGGGCCTACGAGCAGTACTTC. Translation gives CATRAAGGAYEQYF. The rearrangement uses TRBV15 and TRBJ2-7, with TRBD2 matching 9 bases. The CDR3 contains 14 residues. Germline V gene data show CDR1 as LNHNV and CDR2 as YYDKDF (reference sequence). The V and J ends lost 6 bases and 2 bases, in that order; junction bases with no gene match: 5.